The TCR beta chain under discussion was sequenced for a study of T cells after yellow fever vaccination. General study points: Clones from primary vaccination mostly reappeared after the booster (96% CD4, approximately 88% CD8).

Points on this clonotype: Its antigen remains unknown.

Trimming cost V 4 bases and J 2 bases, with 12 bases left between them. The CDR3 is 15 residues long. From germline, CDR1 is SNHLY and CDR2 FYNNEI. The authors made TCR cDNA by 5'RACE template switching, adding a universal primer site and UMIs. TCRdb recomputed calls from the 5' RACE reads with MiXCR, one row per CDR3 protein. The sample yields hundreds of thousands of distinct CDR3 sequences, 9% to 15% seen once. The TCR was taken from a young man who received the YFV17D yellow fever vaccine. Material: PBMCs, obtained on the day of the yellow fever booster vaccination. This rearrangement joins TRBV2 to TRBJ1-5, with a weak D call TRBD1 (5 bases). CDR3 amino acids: CASSVEGTGNQPQHF. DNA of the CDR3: TGTGCCAGCAGTGTTGAGGGGACGGGCAATCAGCCCCAGCATTTT.